The 27 T cell receptor beta chains below come from one sample, sequenced in a study of T-cell reconstitution after alpha-beta-depleted transplantation in children. Unique molecular identifiers were built into the TCRbeta library. TCRdb reanalysed the PCR reads using MiXCR and keeps one entry per CDR3 protein. The sample carries around 120,000 distinct CDR3 sequences, 23% recorded once. The specimen comprised PBMCs, mostly from graft donor cells, sampled 180 days after TCRalphabeta/CD19-depleted stem cell transplant. Receptors originate from a male patient aged 2-9 years who had a stem cell transplant for chronic granulomatous disease, so the T cells may come from the graft donor.

This chain links TRBV7-9 with TRBJ2-7; D unclear. CDR3 size: 15 residues. Germline V gene lookup returns CDR1 SEHNR and CDR2 FQNEAQ (reference sequence). The V end lost 2 bases, the J end lost 3 bases, and 14 bases lay between the germline ends. The CDR3 spells CASSLIGNSGYEQYF. CDR3 nucleotides: TGTGCCAGCAGCTTAATAGGTAACTCGGGCTACGAGCAGTACTTC.

The CDR3 nucleotides are TGCAGCGTTAGAGGGGGGAACACCGGGGAGCTGTTTTTT. Translating it yields CSVRGGNTGELFF. The gene calls are TRBV29-1 and TRBJ2-2, with a tentative D call TRBD1 (6 bases). V was shortened by 5 bases and J by 1 base, with 8 bases between the two germline ends. CDR3 length: 13 amino acids. The germline V gene encodes CDR1 SQVTM and CDR2 ANQGSEA.

Of note for this clonotype: A clone one base away is much larger, so this may be a read error. The chain recombines TRBV4-2 with TRBJ2-3, with no clear D. The CDR3 is 13 amino acids. Per germline, CDR1 LGHNA and CDR2 YNFKEQ. CDR3 in DNA: TGTGCCAGCAGCCAAGAGGAGTCGGATACGCGGTATTTT. It encodes CASSQEESDTRYF.

The rearrangement joins TRBV12-3 or TRBV12-4 to TRBJ1-3; D gene unclear. Trimming stripped 2 bases from V and 3 bases from J, with 2 bases between. The CDR3 is 12 residues long. CDR3 nucleotide sequence: TGTGCCAGCAGTTTACTTGGAAACACCATATATTTT. This sequence encodes CASSLLGNTIYF.

The chain uses TRBV7-3 and TRBJ2-1, with 8 bases matching TRBD2. Trimming cost V 2 bases and J 9 bases; bases outside gene matches: 9. The CDR3 has 15 amino acids. Per the germline V gene, CDR1 is SGHTA and CDR2 is FQGTGA. The CDR3 bases are TGTGCCAGCAGCTTAGGACGCGGGAGGTACGGTGAGCAGTTCTTC. As protein: CASSLGRGRYGEQFF.

This chain connects TRBV20-1 to TRBJ2-3, with a tentative D call TRBD2 (7 bases). Per germline, CDR1 DFQATT and CDR2 SNEGSKA (reference sequence). The CDR3 loop spans 16 amino acids. V was pared by 1 base and J by 9 bases, with 23 bases between. CDR3 protein: CSARVSAKGGSGTQYF. For the CDR3, the DNA is TGCAGTGCTAGAGTTTCCGCCAAGGGGGGGTCAGGCACGCAGTATTTT.

Ten or more counts support this clonotype. CDR3 sequence (DNA): TGTGCCAGCACTGGGGCTTCTGAGCAGTTCTTC. This codes for CASTGASEQFF. This chain connects TRBV25-1 to TRBJ2-1, with D possibly TRBD1 on 5 matching bases. V was clipped by 7 bases and J by 9 bases, with 10 bases between them. CDR3 length equals 11 residues. Germline V gives CDR1 MGHDK, CDR2 SYGVNS.

About this clonotype: A much larger clonotype is one base distant, so this may be a read error. This rearrangement joins TRBV12-3 or TRBV12-4 to TRBJ1-5, with D possibly being TRBD1 (5 bases). The CDR3 has 14 amino acids. Between the trimmed V and J ends, which lost 8 bases and 4 bases, there was a span of 15 bases. The CDR3 nucleotides read TGTGCCAGCTGTAGGGGTGGGGCGAATCAGCCCCAGCATTTT. Encoded protein: CASCRGGANQPQHF.

The chain combines TRBV15 with TRBJ2-1; D is ambiguous. The CDR3 has 14 residues. V lost 2 bases, J lost 9 bases, and 14 bases lay in between. The germline CDR1 and CDR2 sequences are LNHNV and YYDKDF (reference sequence). Written as DNA, the CDR3 is TGTGCCACCAGCAGACCAACAATGGCCGGTGAGCAGTTCTTC. Amino acid sequence: CATSRPTMAGEQFF.

In DNA, the CDR3 is TGTGCCAGCAGCCCCACTACAGGGCTTTATGAGCAGTTCTTC. Translating gives CASSPTTGLYEQFF. V is TRBV11-2 and J is TRBJ2-1; maybe TRBD1 (6 bases). Germline assignment: CDR1 SGHAT and CDR2 FQNNGV. The V end lost 5 bases, the J end lost 8 bases, and 16 bases lay between the germline ends. The CDR3 is 14 residues long.

Ten or more counts support this clonotype. The chain joins TRBV4-2 to TRBJ2-5; D gene ambiguous. V was cut by 0 bases and J by 4 bases, with 6 bases left in between. This CDR3 comprises 13 residues. Per the germline V gene, CDR1 is LGHNA and CDR2 is YNFKEQ. For the CDR3, the DNA is TGTGCCAGCAGCCAAGATCGTGCAGAGACCCAGTACTTC. Its translation: CASSQDRAETQYF.

In its sample, this clonotype was seen many times. The V and J genes are TRBV20-1 and TRBJ2-7; D gene unclear. The CDR3 is made up of 11 amino acids. Per the germline V gene, CDR1 is DFQATT and CDR2 is SNEGSKA (reference sequence). The ends were cut back, 0 bases at V and 3 bases at J, with 3 bases in the middle. The CDR3 bases are TGCAGTGCTAGAGAGGACTACGAGCAGTACTTC. Its translation is CSAREDYEQYF.

This clonotype was counted at least ten times. The V gene is TRBV7-2, the J gene TRBJ2-5; TRBD2 matches at 11 bases. This CDR3 has 17 amino acids. Trimming removed 1 base from V and 5 bases from J; junction bases left unmatched: 9. The germline CDR1 and CDR2 sequences are SGHTA and FQGNSA. The chain's CDR3 is CASSLGGTSGSLETQYF. As DNA, the CDR3 is TGTGCCAGCAGCTTAGGAGGTACTAGCGGGAGTCTGGAGACCCAGTACTTC.

This clonotype was counted ten times or more. In nucleotides, the CDR3 is TGTGCCAGCAGCCAAGACGGACAGGCCTCGAGGGATGAGCAGTTCTTC. Its protein is CASSQDGQASRDEQFF. The chain couples TRBV3-1 to TRBJ2-1; 7 nucleotides match TRBD1. The CDR3 contains 16 residues. Unmatched junction bases numbered 10, after V lost 0 bases and J lost 8 bases. The V gene's germline CDR1 is LGHDT and CDR2 YNNKEL (reference sequence).

Ten or more counts support this clonotype. This sequence joins TRBV5-5 and TRBJ2-2; D possibly corresponds to TRBD2 (5 bases). CDR3 length equals 15 residues. Germline V gene lookup returns CDR1 SGHKS and CDR2 YYEKEE (reference sequence). V was cut by 6 bases and J by 4 bases, with 16 bases left in between. CDR3 nucleotide sequence: TGTGCCAGCACCCCTACCGGGGTTTCCACCGGGGAGCTGTTTTTT. Its translation: CASTPTGVSTGELFF.

This clonotype appeared a few times. The chain couples TRBV12-3 or TRBV12-4 to TRBJ1-4; no clear D gene. The V gene lost 6 bases and the J gene lost 11 bases, with 16 bases spanning the gap. The CDR3 totals 13 residues. This CDR3 reads CASSFKGLGKLFF. The CDR3 DNA sequence: TGTGCCAGCAGCTTCAAAGGTCTGGGGAAACTGTTTTTT.

The V gene is TRBV7-6, the J gene TRBJ1-1; no definite D call. V was clipped by 5 bases and J by 5 bases, with 15 bases between them. Germline V lookup: CDR1 SGHVS, CDR2 FNYEAQ. The CDR3 is made up of 14 amino acids. In DNA, the CDR3 is TGTGCCAGCAGCCCCACGATAGGGCCGACTGAAGCTTTCTTT. This codes for CASSPTIGPTEAFF.

This clonotype was found many times. The CDR3 reads CASSTQGKREETQYF. The CDR3 DNA is TGTGCCAGCAGTACACAAGGGAAGCGGGAAGAGACCCAGTACTTC. The gene calls are TRBV2 and TRBJ2-5; TRBD2 is a possible D gene (6 bases). This CDR3 is built from 15 residues. V lost 5 bases, J lost 3 bases, and 16 bases lay in between. Looked up from germline, CDR1 is SNHLY and CDR2 is FYNNEI.

This clonotype showed up many times. V gene TRBV7-2 combines with J gene TRBJ2-3; TRBD2 agrees at 14 bases. The CDR3 totals 17 residues. Germline V CDR1 and CDR2: SGHTA, FQGNSA. Unmatched junction bases numbered 4, after V lost 1 base and J lost 4 bases. The CDR3 DNA sequence: TGTGCCAGCAGCTTAGGACTAGCGGGAGGGTTTTCAGATACGCAGTATTTT. Translation: CASSLGLAGGFSDTQYF.

V usage is TRBV12-3 or TRBV12-4 and J usage is TRBJ2-1, with D possibly matching TRBD2 (5 bases). Trimming left V 8 bases short and J 8 bases short, with 25 bases between. CDR3 length: 16 amino acids. The CDR3 region has the DNA TGTGCCAGCGCTCGGGAACTGAGCCCGGGGAAAGATGAGCAGTTCTTC. Its protein is CASARELSPGKDEQFF.

This clonotype turned up a few times. This rearrangement joins TRBV12-3 or TRBV12-4 to TRBJ2-1; 12 bases agree with TRBD2. The CDR3 is 15 residues long. Unmatched junction bases numbered 6, after V lost 6 bases and J lost 6 bases. The DNA of the CDR3 is TGTGCCAGCAGGCCGGGACTAGCGGGTTTCAATGAGCAGTTCTTC. Encoded protein: CASRPGLAGFNEQFF.

This clonotype showed up just a few times. This sequence joins TRBV10-3 and TRBJ2-1, with 10 positions matching TRBD2. The germline gives CDR1 ENHRY, CDR2 SYGVKD. V dropped 2 bases and J dropped 7; count of bases not matched to a gene: 8. There are 16 residues in the CDR3. The CDR3 DNA is TGTGCCATCAGTGAGGGCTTGAGCGGGAGGGGAAATGAGCAGTTCTTC. This encodes CAISEGLSGRGNEQFF.

The table lists this clonotype with a few counts. The chain recombines TRBV12-3 or TRBV12-4 with TRBJ2-7; perhaps TRBD2 as D (5 bases). The CDR3 has 15 amino acids. Trimming stripped 5 bases from V and 3 bases from J, with 17 bases between. The CDR3 here is CASSPPRGSNYEQYF. DNA of the CDR3: TGTGCCAGCAGTCCACCTCGAGGGTCCAACTACGAGCAGTACTTC.

This clonotype came up many times. The chain links TRBV12-3 or TRBV12-4 to TRBJ2-4; no reliable D call. This CDR3 is 12 amino acids long. V lost 7 bases, J lost 9 bases, and 13 bases lay in between. The CDR3 protein is CASTDQVSIQYF. CDR3 sequence (DNA): TGTGCCAGCACCGACCAGGTTAGCATTCAGTACTTC.

This clonotype has just a few counts. The gene calls are TRBV5-6 and TRBJ1-2; D remains ambiguous. The CDR3 loop spans 13 amino acids. CDR1 and CDR2 (germline): SGHDT, YYEEEE. Trimming took off 4 bases at V and 8 bases at J, with 15 bases between the two ends. The CDR3 sequence: CASSPLGGFGYTF. Written as DNA, the CDR3 is TGTGCCAGCAGCCCCTTGGGAGGGTTCGGCTACACCTTC.

This clonotype was detected ten times or more. This chain joins TRBV5-4 and TRBJ2-2; weak D call: TRBD1 (5 bases). This CDR3 is built from 14 residues. The germline gives CDR1 SGHNT, CDR2 YYREEE (reference sequence). The V end lost 0 bases, the J end lost 6 bases, and 9 bases lay between the germline ends. This CDR3 reads CASSLDQGPGELFF. The CDR3 region has the DNA TGTGCCAGCAGCTTGGATCAGGGTCCCGGGGAGCTGTTTTTT.

There are a few counts of this clonotype. V usage is TRBV5-1 and J usage is TRBJ2-4; 7 positions agree with TRBD1. Looked up from germline, CDR1 is SGHRS and CDR2 is YFSETQ. CDR3 length equals 14 residues. The trim removed 4 bases at V and 8 bases at J, leaving 9 bases unmatched. CDR3 sequence: CASSLKTGLDIQYF. The CDR3 nucleotides are TGCGCCAGCAGCCTAAAGACAGGGTTGGACATTCAGTACTTC.